This T cell receptor (beta chain) was recorded in a study of early T cells in non-severe SARS-CoV-2 infection (TCRdb year 2021). Regarding the research as a whole: Bulk RNA from unsorted whole blood was used for TCR sequencing, so alpha and beta chains could not be paired. Paper-wide results and their limitations: VDJdb matching was skewed toward anti-spike CD8 responses, so virus-specific expansions were likely underestimated and private and CD4 specificities were missed.

V trim: 10 bases; J trim: 6 bases; unmatched bases: 13. CDR3 length: 15 amino acids, cysteine to phenylalanine. Only CDR3 DNA is held: 45 bases, read in frame from base 1. Per the germline V gene, ENHRY is the CDR1 and SYGVKD is the CDR2. The study was a case-control design nested within a healthcare worker cohort in London, UK, with weekly nasopharyngeal swab PCR tests and blood sampling. Healthcare workers were recruited during the week of the UK lockdown, between 23 and 31 March 2020, and followed weekly for up to about 15 weeks. The method behind the library was 5' RACE. For sequencing, a NextSeq 500 was employed. Unique molecular identifiers were attached to individual cDNA molecules in the TCR library protocol so that sequencing error and PCR bias could be corrected. Both TCR alpha and beta chains were sequenced, and tight co-correlation was observed between alpha and beta sequence abundances in each sample. On the study's bioinformatics: Decombinator V4 was used to annotate the V gene, J gene and CDR3 of the TCR sequences. Expanded TCRs were defined as changing significantly between any two time points under a Poisson model with p below 0.0001. TCR abundances were normalised to the total number of TCRs sequenced per sample and expressed as counts per million. MAIT TCRs were defined by TRAV1-2 paired with TRAJ12, TRAJ20 or TRAJ33, and iNKT TCRs by TRAV10 paired with TRAJ18. VDJdb, accessed 1 November 2021, was searched for CMV, EBV and SARS-CoV-2 annotated TCRs, excluding TCRs annotated for multiple antigens. Starting from the raw public reads, TCRdb applied fastp trimming at Q25, assembled clones with MiXCR and retained in-frame beta chains. Entries are consolidated by CDR3 protein sequence, retaining the most common genes and DNA. None of the V and J calls come from the authors' own analysis; TCRdb made them. This sample holds over 55,000 distinct CDR3 sequences; under 15% were observed only once. The ten largest clones represent less than 3.5% of the sample.

This clonotype was detected only a few times. This receptor's antigen is unknown. No clone much larger than this one lies a single base away; base qualities are absent. Sequences were derived from whole blood, sampled at baseline. This TCR was sampled from an adult who was a healthcare worker with PCR-confirmed SARS-CoV-2 infection or an uninfected control (not recorded which). Here the chain combines TRBV10-3 and TRBJ2-1; 9 of the junction bases match TRBD1. The CDR3 in this case is CATQGRDRGINEQFF. The nucleotides read TGTGCCACTCAGGGGCGAGACAGGGGGATCAATGAGCAGTTCTTC.